The 20 T cell receptor beta chains below come from one sample, sequenced in a study of Tregs in tolerant kidney transplant recipients. Sequencing was performed with immunoSEQ multiplex PCR; in TCRdb, only in-frame clones are kept and a portion is missing. The sample has around 30,000 clones, 82% seen once. Their antigens remain unidentified. The sequenced sample was Tregs from blood cultured with allogeneic cells. These receptors all stem from a human donor in good health.

The chain uses TRBV5-1 and TRBJ2-2; D is unresolved. The CDR3 is 13 amino acids. V lost 3 bases and J 6 bases, leaving 9 bases between the germline ends. Germline V lookup: CDR1 SGHRS, CDR2 YFSETQ. The DNA for the CDR3 is TGCGCCAGCAGCTCCGACGGACCCGGGGAGCTGTTTTTT. Translation: CASSSDGPGELFF.

V gene TRBV6-1 combines with J gene TRBJ1-1; no clear D. Trimming cost V 1 base and J 2 bases, with 5 bases left between them. Per the germline V gene, CDR1 is MNHNS and CDR2 is SASEGT. The CDR3 is made up of 13 amino acids. The CDR3 is CASSEGVNTEAFF. The DNA for the CDR3 is TGTGCCAGCAGTGAAGGGGTAAACACTGAAGCTTTCTTT.

The rearrangement uses TRBV19 and TRBJ1-3; D ambiguous. Deletions cut 7 bases from V and 0 bases from J, with 10 bases between. The CDR3 contains 14 residues. Germline V gene lookup returns CDR1 LNHDA and CDR2 SQIVND (reference sequence). CDR3 bases: TGTGCCAGTAAGGTAGCTTCCTCTGGAAACACCATATATTTT. It yields the protein CASKVASSGNTIYF.

J is TRBJ2-2 and V is TRBV5-1; 9 bases line up with TRBD2. The CDR3 is 18 residues long. The germline CDR1 and CDR2 sequences are SGHRS and YFSETQ. Unmatched junction bases numbered 16, after V lost 4 bases and J lost 6 bases. The CDR3 sequence: CASSVGLAGLVRAGELFF. In nucleotides, the CDR3 is TGCGCCAGCAGCGTCGGGCTAGCGGGACTGGTACGGGCCGGGGAGCTGTTTTTT.

The V gene is TRBV7-2, the J gene TRBJ2-1, with D maybe TRBD2 (6 bases). CDR1 is SGHTA, CDR2 FQGNSA, per germline. The V and J ends lost 5 bases and 7 bases respectively, with 12 bases between them. The CDR3 spans 13 residues. CDR3 in DNA: TGTGCCAGCAGCGTCCGGGCGGGGAATGAGCAGTTCTTC. Its protein product is CASSVRAGNEQFF.

The chain has TRBV4-3 and TRBJ2-3; D possibly corresponds to TRBD2 (6 bases). The CDR3 extends over 16 amino acids. Germline V gene data show CDR1 as LGHNA and CDR2 as YSLEER. Trimming left V 0 bases short and J 3 bases short, with 13 bases between. CDR3 coding DNA: TGCGCCAGCAGCCAAGATCCCGGGAGCAGGACAGATACGCAGTATTTT. This translates into CASSQDPGSRTDTQYF.

By frequency in the sample, this clone is medium-sized. This rearrangement joins TRBV18 to TRBJ1-1; no definite D call. Germline CDR1 KGHSH, CDR2 LQKENI. Trimming took off 2 bases at V and 8 bases at J, with 12 bases between the two ends. This CDR3 is built from 13 residues. The CDR3 reads CASSPLGGSEAFF. In DNA, the CDR3 is TGTGCCAGCTCACCATTGGGAGGGTCCGAAGCTTTCTTT. The complete variable domain, with remaining parts taken from reference TRBV18 and TRBJ1-1, reads NAGVMQNPRHLVRRRGQEARLRCSPMKGHSHVYWYRQLPEEGLKFMVYLQKENIIDESGMPKERFSAEFPKEGPSILRIQQVVRGDSAAYFCASSPLGGSEAFFGQGTRLTVV.

The chain is built from TRBV18 and TRBJ2-6, with 7 bases matching TRBD2. This CDR3 has 17 amino acids. The J segment lost 3 bases and the V segment lost 4 bases, leaving 9 bases of the junction unmatched. In germline, CDR1 is KGHSH, CDR2 LQKENI. For the CDR3, the DNA is TGTGCCAGCTCACAGGGCCTAGCGGTCGGTGGGGCCAACGTCCTGACTTTC. Amino acid sequence: CASSQGLAVGGANVLTF.

This chain uses TRBV6-1 with TRBJ2-3, with D perhaps matching TRBD1 or TRBD2 (6 bases each). Between the trimmed V and J ends, which lost 7 bases and 0 bases, there was a span of 8 bases. Germline lookup yields CDR1 MNHNS and CDR2 SASEGT. The CDR3 runs to 13 residues. The CDR3 is CASKGGSTDTQYF. CDR3 bases: TGTGCCAGCAAAGGGGGGAGCACAGATACGCAGTATTTT.

The chain links TRBV7-3 to TRBJ2-7; D remains unclear. The CDR3 loop spans 13 amino acids. V lost 2 bases, J lost 3 bases, and 8 bases lay in between. The germline gives CDR1 SGHTA, CDR2 FQGTGA. The CDR3 DNA reads as TGTGCCAGCAGCTTAGTGCCTGACTACGAGCAGTACTTC. Its translation: CASSLVPDYEQYF. The full variable domain, rest sourced from reference TRBV7-3 and TRBJ2-7, is GAGVSQTPSNKVTEKGKYVELRCDPISGHTALYWYRQSLGQGPEFLIYFQGTGAADDSGLPNDRFFAVRPEGSVSTLKIQRTERGDSAVYLCASSLVPDYEQYFGPGTRLTVT.

The rearrangement joins TRBV28 to TRBJ2-6, with unresolved D. This CDR3 is 15 amino acids long. Germline CDR1 and CDR2: MDHEN and SYDVKM. Deletions cut 2 bases from V and 2 bases from J, with 7 bases between. CDR3 bases: TGTGCCAGCAGTTTACTCGGTGCTGGGGCCAACGTCCTGACTTTC. It yields the protein CASSLLGAGANVLTF.

The chain has TRBV7-8 and TRBJ2-7; 10 nucleotides align to TRBD1. The CDR3 covers 14 residues. The ends lost 4 bases at V and 7 bases at J; junction bases unmatched: 7. Germline CDR1 is SGHVS and CDR2 is FQNEAQ. The CDR3 loop is CASSSGTGAREQYF. As DNA, the CDR3 is TGTGCCAGCAGCTCTGGGACAGGGGCGAGGGAGCAGTACTTC.

V gene TRBV5-6 combines with J gene TRBJ1-2; no clear D. This CDR3 has 15 residues. The germline V gene encodes CDR1 SGHDT and CDR2 YYEEEE. V lost 0 bases to trimming and J lost 11 bases, with 20 bases between them. This chain's CDR3 is CASSLAKGLVESYTF. The CDR3 DNA follows: TGTGCCAGCAGCTTGGCCAAGGGCTTAGTTGAATCGTACACCTTC.

This sequence joins TRBV7-3 and TRBJ2-2, with D hard to call. Germline CDR1 reads SGHTA; CDR2 reads FQGTGA. CDR3 length: 13 amino acids. V was cut by 5 bases and J by 7 bases, with 11 bases left in between. The chain's CDR3 is CASSPHSFGELFF. Written as DNA, the CDR3 is TGTGCCAGCAGCCCCCACTCTTTCGGGGAGCTGTTTTTT.

The chain uses TRBV18 and TRBJ1-1, with unresolved D. CDR3 size: 18 residues. Germline CDR1 is KGHSH and CDR2 is LQKENI. Trimming cost V 5 bases and J 0 bases, with 22 bases left between them. In DNA form, the CDR3 reads TGTGCCAGCTCAAATCTAAAGTTAGGTGGCGGATTGAACACTGAAGCTTTCTTT. Its protein product is CASSNLKLGGGLNTEAFF. The whole variable domain, remainder taken from reference TRBV18 and TRBJ1-1, is NAGVMQNPRHLVRRRGQEARLRCSPMKGHSHVYWYRQLPEEGLKFMVYLQKENIIDESGMPKERFSAEFPKEGPSILRIQQVVRGDSAAYFCASSNLKLGGGLNTEAFFGQGTRLTVV.

The chain employs TRBV18 and TRBJ2-7, with D perhaps matching TRBD2 (5 bases). V dropped 4 bases and J dropped 5 bases, with 27 bases sitting between them. CDR1 is KGHSH and CDR2 is LQKENI in the germline V gene. This CDR3 has 18 amino acids. The CDR3, as DNA: TGTGCCAGCTCACAATTACACCCCGCGACCCCATACGGGGACGAGCAGTACTTC. As protein: CASSQLHPATPYGDEQYF. The whole variable domain, remainder taken from reference TRBV18 and TRBJ2-7, is NAGVMQNPRHLVRRRGQEARLRCSPMKGHSHVYWYRQLPEEGLKFMVYLQKENIIDESGMPKERFSAEFPKEGPSILRIQQVVRGDSAAYFCASSQLHPATPYGDEQYFGPGTRLTVT.

The chain has TRBV30 and TRBJ2-3; perhaps TRBD2 as D (6 bases). V lost 4 bases to trimming and J lost 8 bases, with 22 bases between them. The CDR3 has 15 amino acids. CDR1 and CDR2 from the germline V gene are GTSNPN and SVGIG (reference sequence). In DNA, the CDR3 is TGTGCCTGGAATCCGGGGGACCGCCTTCTAAGTACGCAGTATTTT. It specifies CAWNPGDRLLSTQYF.

The chain couples TRBV19 to TRBJ1-1; D gene uncertain. The CDR3 length is 15 residues. The V gene lost 7 bases and the J gene lost 0 bases, with 15 bases spanning the gap. Germline loops: CDR1 LNHDA, CDR2 SQIVND (reference sequence). As DNA, the CDR3 is TGTGCCAGTACCCAATGGGCCACCATGAACACTGAAGCTTTCTTT. Its translation is CASTQWATMNTEAFF. Full variable domain (outside the CDR3, taken from reference TRBV19 and TRBJ1-1): DGGITQSPKYLFRKEGQNVTLSCEQNLNHDAMYWYRQDPGQGLRLIYYSQIVNDFQKGDIAEGYSVSREKKESFPLTVTSAQKNPTAFYLCASTQWATMNTEAFFGQGTRLTVV.

The CDR3 protein is CASSLGLAGTKTQYF. The DNA of the CDR3 is TGCGCCAGCAGCTTAGGACTAGCGGGGACGAAGACCCAGTACTTC. The chain couples TRBV5-1 to TRBJ2-5; 12 bases agree with TRBD2. Germline V lookup: CDR1 SGHRS, CDR2 YFSETQ. Trimming removed 2 bases from V and 6 bases from J; junction bases left unmatched: 5. The CDR3 spans 15 residues. The complete variable domain, with remaining parts taken from reference TRBV5-1 and TRBJ2-5, reads KAGVTQTPRYLIKTRGQQVTLSCSPISGHRSVSWYQQTPGQGLQFLFEYFSETQRNKGNFPGRFSGRQFSNSRSEMNVSTLELGDSALYLCASSLGLAGTKTQYFGPGTRLLVL.

The chain couples TRBV7-2 to TRBJ1-2; tentative D call: TRBD1 (5 bases). Germline CDR1 reads SGHTA; CDR2 reads FQGNSA. The CDR3 contains 13 residues. V lost 5 bases and J lost 5, with 12 bases in between. The CDR3 loop reads CASSADNFYGYTF. The CDR3 bases are TGTGCCAGCAGCGCGGACAATTTTTATGGCTACACCTTC.